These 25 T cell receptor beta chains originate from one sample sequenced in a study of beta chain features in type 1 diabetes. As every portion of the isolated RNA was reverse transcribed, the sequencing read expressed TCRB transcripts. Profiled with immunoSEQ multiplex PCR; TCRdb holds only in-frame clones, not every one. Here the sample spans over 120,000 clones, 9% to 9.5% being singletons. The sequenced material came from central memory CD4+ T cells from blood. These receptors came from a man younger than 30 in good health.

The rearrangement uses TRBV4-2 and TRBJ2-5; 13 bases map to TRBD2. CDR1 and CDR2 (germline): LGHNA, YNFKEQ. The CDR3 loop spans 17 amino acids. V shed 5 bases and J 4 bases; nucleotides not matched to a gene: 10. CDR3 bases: TGTGCCAGCAGCGCCGGCGAGCGACTAGCGGGGGGAGAGACCCAGTACTTC. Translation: CASSAGERLAGGETQYF.

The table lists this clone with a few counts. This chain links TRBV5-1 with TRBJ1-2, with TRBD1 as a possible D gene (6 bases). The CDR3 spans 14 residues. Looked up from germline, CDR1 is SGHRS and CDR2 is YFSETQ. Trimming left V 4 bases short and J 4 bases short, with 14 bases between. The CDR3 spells CASSKGQHPYGYTF. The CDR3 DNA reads TGCGCCAGCAGCAAAGGACAGCACCCCTATGGCTACACCTTC.

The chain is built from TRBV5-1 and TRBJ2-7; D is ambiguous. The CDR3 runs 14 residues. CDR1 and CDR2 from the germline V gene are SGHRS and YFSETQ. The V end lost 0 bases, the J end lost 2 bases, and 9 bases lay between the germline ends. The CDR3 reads CASSLDIPPYEQYF. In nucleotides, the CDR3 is TGCGCCAGCAGCTTGGACATACCACCCTACGAGCAGTACTTC.

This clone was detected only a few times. In nucleotides, the CDR3 is TGTGCCAGCAGTTACTCGGGACTCATCCTCGAGCAGTACTTC. It encodes CASSYSGLILEQYF. The chain joins TRBV6-6 to TRBJ2-7; D is perhaps TRBD2 (6 bases). CDR1 and CDR2 (germline): MNHNY, SVGAGI (reference sequence). This CDR3 comprises 14 residues. Deletions cut 0 bases from V and 6 bases from J, with 12 bases between.

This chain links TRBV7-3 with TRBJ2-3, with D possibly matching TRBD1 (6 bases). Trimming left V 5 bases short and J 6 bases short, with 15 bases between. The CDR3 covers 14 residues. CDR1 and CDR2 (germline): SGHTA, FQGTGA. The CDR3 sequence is CASSPQGGRDTQYF. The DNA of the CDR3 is TGTGCCAGCAGCCCCCAAGGGGGAAGGGATACGCAGTATTTT.

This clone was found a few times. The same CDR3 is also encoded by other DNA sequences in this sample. CDR3 sequence: CASRPTGGTDTQYF. DNA of the CDR3: TGTGCCAGCAGACCGACAGGGGGCACAGATACGCAGTATTTT. The genes are TRBV28 and TRBJ2-3; 8 bases line up with TRBD1. Germline V lookup: CDR1 MDHEN, CDR2 SYDVKM. The CDR3 extends over 14 amino acids. The J segment lost 1 base and the V segment lost 6 bases, leaving 3 bases of the junction unmatched.

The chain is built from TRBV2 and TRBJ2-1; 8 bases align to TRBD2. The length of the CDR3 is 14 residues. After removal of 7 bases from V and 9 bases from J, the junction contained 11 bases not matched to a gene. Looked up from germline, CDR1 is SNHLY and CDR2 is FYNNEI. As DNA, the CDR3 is TGTGCCAGCATCCCGGGGGGGAGGTTCGCTGAGCAGTTCTTC. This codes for CASIPGGRFAEQFF. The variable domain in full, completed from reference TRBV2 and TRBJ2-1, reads EPEVTQTPSHQVTQMGQEVILRCVPISNHLYFYWYRQILGQKVEFLVSFYNNEISEKSEIFDDQFSVERPDGSNFTLKIRSTKLEDSAMYFCASIPGGRFAEQFFGPGTRLTVL.

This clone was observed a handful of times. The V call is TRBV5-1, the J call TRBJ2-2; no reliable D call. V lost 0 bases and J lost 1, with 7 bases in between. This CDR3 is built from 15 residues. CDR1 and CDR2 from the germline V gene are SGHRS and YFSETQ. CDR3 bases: TGCGCCAGCAGCTTGGTCCGCGGGAACACCGGGGAGCTGTTTTTT. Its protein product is CASSLVRGNTGELFF.

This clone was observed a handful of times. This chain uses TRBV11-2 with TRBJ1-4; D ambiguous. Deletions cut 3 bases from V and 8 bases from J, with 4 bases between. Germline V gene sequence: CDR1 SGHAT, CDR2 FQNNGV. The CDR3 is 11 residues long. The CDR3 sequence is CASSFLEKLFF. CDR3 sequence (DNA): TGTGCCAGCAGCTTTCTGGAAAAACTGTTTTTT.

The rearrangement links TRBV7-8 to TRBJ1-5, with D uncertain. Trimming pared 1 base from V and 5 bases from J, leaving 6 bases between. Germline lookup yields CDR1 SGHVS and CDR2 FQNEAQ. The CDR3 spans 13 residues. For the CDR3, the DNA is TGTGCCAGCAGCTTAGAACAGTATCAGCCCCAGCATTTT. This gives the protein CASSLEQYQPQHF.

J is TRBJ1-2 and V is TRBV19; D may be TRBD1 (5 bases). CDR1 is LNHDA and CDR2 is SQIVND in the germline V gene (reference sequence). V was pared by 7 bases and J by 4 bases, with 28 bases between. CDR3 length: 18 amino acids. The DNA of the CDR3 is TGTGCCAGTACCTTAAGCCTACAGTCCCCACGTCAGGGCTATGGCTACACCTTC. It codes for CASTLSLQSPRQGYGYTF.

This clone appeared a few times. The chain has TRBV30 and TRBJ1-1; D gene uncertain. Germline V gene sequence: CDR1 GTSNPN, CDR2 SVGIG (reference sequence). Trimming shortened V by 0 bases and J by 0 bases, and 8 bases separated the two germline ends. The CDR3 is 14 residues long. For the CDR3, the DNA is TGTGCCTGGAGTGTACAGTCCGTGAACACTGAAGCTTTCTTT. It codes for CAWSVQSVNTEAFF.

The CDR3 coding sequence is TGTGCCAGCAGCTTAGAACAGGGTGGAAACATTCAGTACTTC. Amino acid sequence: CASSLEQGGNIQYF. This chain connects TRBV7-2 to TRBJ2-4; D possibly corresponds to TRBD1 (6 bases). The CDR3 totals 14 residues. The V gene lost 1 base and the J gene lost 6 bases, with 10 bases spanning the gap. The germline gives CDR1 SGHTA, CDR2 FQGNSA.

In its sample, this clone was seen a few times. CDR3 coding DNA: TGTGCCAGCAGTTCTCTAGCGGGGATCTCCTACGAGCAGTACTTC. Protein product: CASSSLAGISYEQYF. V is TRBV27 and J is TRBJ2-7; 9 positions match TRBD2. This CDR3 spans 15 amino acids. V trimming: 4 bases; J trimming: 0 bases; junction bases outside the gene matches: 4. Per germline, CDR1 MNHEY and CDR2 SMNVEV (reference sequence).

In DNA form, the CDR3 reads TGTGCCAGCAGCGGGACAGCAGAGACAGATACGCAGTATTTT. Residues: CASSGTAETDTQYF. The chain combines TRBV2 with TRBJ2-3; TRBD1 aligns across 7 bases. The CDR3 loop spans 14 amino acids. V dropped 6 bases and J dropped 3; count of bases not matched to a gene: 6. Per germline, CDR1 SNHLY and CDR2 FYNNEI.

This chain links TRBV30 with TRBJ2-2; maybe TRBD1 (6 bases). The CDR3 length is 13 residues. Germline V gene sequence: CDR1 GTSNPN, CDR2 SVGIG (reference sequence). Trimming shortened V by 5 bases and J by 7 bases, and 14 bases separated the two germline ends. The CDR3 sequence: CAWSTGSFGELFF. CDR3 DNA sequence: TGTGCCTGGTCCACAGGGTCGTTCGGGGAGCTGTTTTTT.

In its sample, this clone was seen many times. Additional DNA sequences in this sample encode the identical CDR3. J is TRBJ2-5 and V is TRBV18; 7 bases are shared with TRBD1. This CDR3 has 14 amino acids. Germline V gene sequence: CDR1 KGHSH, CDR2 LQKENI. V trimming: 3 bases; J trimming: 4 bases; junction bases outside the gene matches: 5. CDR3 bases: TGTGCCAGCTCACCGCTGACAGGGTTAGAGACCCAGTACTTC. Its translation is CASSPLTGLETQYF. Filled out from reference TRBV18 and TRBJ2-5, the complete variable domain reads NAGVMQNPRHLVRRRGQEARLRCSPMKGHSHVYWYRQLPEEGLKFMVYLQKENIIDESGMPKERFSAEFPKEGPSILRIQQVVRGDSAAYFCASSPLTGLETQYFGPGTRLLVL.

As DNA, the CDR3 is TGTGCCAGCAGTTACTCGCGGCGGGGGAAAGAGACCCAGTACTTC. Amino acid sequence: CASSYSRRGKETQYF. This chain uses TRBV6-5 with TRBJ2-5, with TRBD2 matching 7 bases. The CDR3 loop spans 15 amino acids. Trimming took 0 bases from V and 3 from J; bases not matched to a gene: 4. In germline, CDR1 is MNHEY, CDR2 SVGAGI.

The CDR3 sequence is CASSPVGTGINQPQHF. CDR3 DNA sequence: TGTGCCAGCAGCCCCGTTGGGACAGGGATAAATCAGCCCCAGCATTTT. The chain carries TRBV7-2 and TRBJ1-5; TRBD1 matches 9 bases. Germline CDR1 SGHTA, CDR2 FQGNSA. Germline trimming cut 5 bases from V and 4 bases from J; bases unmatched to any gene: 9. There are 16 residues in the CDR3.

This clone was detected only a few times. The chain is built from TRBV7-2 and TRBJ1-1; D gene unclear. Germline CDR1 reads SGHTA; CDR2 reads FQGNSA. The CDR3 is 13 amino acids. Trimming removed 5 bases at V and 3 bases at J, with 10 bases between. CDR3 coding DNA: TGTGCCAGCAGCCTGACGGGGTACACTGAAGCTTTCTTT. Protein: CASSLTGYTEAFF.

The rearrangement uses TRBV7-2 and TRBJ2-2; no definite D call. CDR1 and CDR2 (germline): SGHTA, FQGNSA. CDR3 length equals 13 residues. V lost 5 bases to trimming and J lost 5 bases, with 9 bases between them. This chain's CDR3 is CASSQSPTGELFF. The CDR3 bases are TGTGCCAGCAGCCAGTCCCCGACCGGGGAGCTGTTTTTT.

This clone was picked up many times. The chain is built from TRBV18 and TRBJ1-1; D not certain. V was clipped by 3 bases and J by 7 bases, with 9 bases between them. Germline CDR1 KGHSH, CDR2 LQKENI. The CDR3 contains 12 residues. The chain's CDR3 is CASSPDEGEAFF. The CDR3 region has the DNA TGTGCCAGCTCACCCGACGAGGGTGAAGCTTTCTTT.

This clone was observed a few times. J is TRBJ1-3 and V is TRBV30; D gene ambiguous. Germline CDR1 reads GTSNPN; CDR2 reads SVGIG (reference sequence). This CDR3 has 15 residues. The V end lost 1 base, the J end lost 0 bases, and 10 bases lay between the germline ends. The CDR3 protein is CAWSGRSSSGNTIYF. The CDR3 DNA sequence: TGTGCCTGGAGTGGCCGGTCAAGCTCTGGAAACACCATATATTTT.

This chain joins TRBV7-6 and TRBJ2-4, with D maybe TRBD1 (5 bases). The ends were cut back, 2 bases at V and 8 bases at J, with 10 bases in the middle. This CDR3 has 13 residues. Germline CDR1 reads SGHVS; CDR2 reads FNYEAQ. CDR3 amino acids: CASSLQGKYIQYF. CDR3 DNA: TGTGCCAGCAGCTTACAGGGAAAGTACATTCAGTACTTC.

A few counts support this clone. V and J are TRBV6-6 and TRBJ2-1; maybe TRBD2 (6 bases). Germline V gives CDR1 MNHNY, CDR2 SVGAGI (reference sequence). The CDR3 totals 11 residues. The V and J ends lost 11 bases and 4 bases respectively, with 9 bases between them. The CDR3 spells CALGGYNEQFF. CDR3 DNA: TGTGCCCTTGGGGGGTACAATGAGCAGTTCTTC.